The present T cell receptor beta chain was sequenced within a study of T cells in Graves' hyperthyroidism and ophthalmopathy. Per the germline V gene, CDR1 is MNHEY and CDR2 is SVGEGT. This CDR3 is built from 16 residues. The ends lost 6 bases at V and 2 bases at J; junction bases unmatched: 7. Regions amplified from RNA transcripts were the TCR beta CDR3 regions. With the HTBI primer set, the TCR CDR3 went through a first round of RT-PCR. TCRdb reprocessed the multiplex PCR reads via MiXCR and lists one record per CDR3 protein. This table holds about 740,000 distinct CDR3 sequences, 12% to 15% found once. Researchers defined stable Graves' hyperthyroidism as no ophthalmopathy progression within 18 months. This clonotype was seen at least ten times.

The clonotype comes from a woman between 18 and 29 years old with Graves' hyperthyroidism. The specimen was blood. This rearrangement joins TRBV6-2 or TRBV6-3 to TRBJ2-5, with 12 nucleotides matching TRBD2. The CDR3 spells CASSGLAGRPQETQYF. The CDR3 DNA follows: TGTGCCAGCAGCGGACTAGCGGGGAGACCTCAAGAGACCCAGTACTTC.